In this sample, the clone carrying this T cell receptor beta chain turned up many times. The antigen remains undetermined. Trimming shortened V by 5 bases and J by 4 bases, and 14 bases separated the two germline ends. The germline CDR1 and CDR2 sequences are MDHEN and SYDVKM. The CDR3 is 14 amino acids. The time point denotes: persistent/refractory GD, antithyroid drugs over 5 years with positive TRAb. Preparation of the TCR library used RNA extracted from PBMCs. About 9.2 milliliters of peripheral blood were taken and placed in EDTA tubes. Relying on iRepertoire HTBI primers and Arm-PCR of CDR3 regions, the team built TCR beta libraries. TCRdb recomputed calls from the multiplex PCR reads with MiXCR, one row per CDR3 protein. Of over 450,000 distinct CDR3 sequences in the sample, under 25% were seen once. This record comes from a study of regulatory T cells in long-lasting Graves disease. Overall study results and limits: When disease was persistent, TRBV28, TRBJ1-2 and TRBJ2-5 were the favored segments. Among the persistent patients, 2,500 to 3,000 public clonotypes were shared, more than the roughly 990 shared among new patients.

This sequence joins TRBV28 and TRBJ1-2; D is ambiguous. This sample comprised peripheral blood mononuclear cells (PBMCs), obtained when the disease was refractory, from a patient treated with antithyroid drugs. The TCR sequence derives from a female donor with Graves disease. The CDR3 nucleotides are TGTGCCAGCAGTCCGCGGACGGGATTCTATGGCTACACCTTC. Amino acids: CASSPRTGFYGYTF.